Presented here are 10 T cell receptor beta chains from one specimen sequenced in a study of T cell repertoires and HLA-DP antigens. Antigen specificity for these receptors is unknown. This table comes from immunoSEQ multiplex PCR, and its TCRdb copy is limited to in-frame clones, with some not included. Altogether around 70,000 clones are present, around three quarters being singletons, with the ten largest covering roughly 1.6%. Input material: CD4+ T cells from PBMCs. Receptor source: a man between 60 and 70 years old in good health and CMV-seronegative.

V gene TRBV30 combines with J gene TRBJ1-2; 7 bases line up with TRBD1. The CDR3 is made up of 13 amino acids. V trimming: 0 bases; J trimming: 7 bases; junction bases outside the gene matches: 5. Germline CDR1 GTSNPN, CDR2 SVGIG (reference sequence). The DNA for the CDR3 is TGTGCCTGGAGTGTACCAGGGGGGGGTGGCTACACCTTC. This sequence encodes CAWSVPGGGGYTF.

The chain employs TRBV6-5 and TRBJ1-2; 8 nucleotides agree with TRBD1. Germline V gene data show CDR1 as MNHEY and CDR2 as SVGAGI. The CDR3 runs 13 residues. CDR3 protein: CKSRTGSNYGYTF. The CDR3 DNA reads as TGTAAGAGCAGGACAGGGTCTAACTATGGCTACACCTTC.

Concerning this clone: One junction end does not reproduce the germline sequence, and a read error may be involved. This chain connects TRBV11-3 to TRBJ2-7; D remains unclear. CDR1 is SGHNT, CDR2 YENEEA, per germline. The CDR3 runs to 11 residues. This CDR3 reads CASTLQYEQYF. The CDR3 bases are TGTGCCAGCACCTTACAGTACGAGCAGTACTTC. Looking up the rest from reference TRBV11-3 and TRBJ2-7 gives the full variable domain: EAGVVQSPRYKIIEKKQPVAFWCNPISGHNTLYWYLQNLGQGPELLIRYENEEAVDDSQLPKDRFSAERLKGVDSTLKIQPAELGDSAVYLCASTLQYEQYFGPGTRLTVT.

The gene calls are TRBV11-2 and TRBJ1-2; the D gene is possibly TRBD1 (5 bases). Germline CDR1 reads SGHAT; CDR2 reads FQNNGV. Trimming removed 10 bases at V and 8 bases at J, with 26 bases between. The CDR3 is 15 amino acids. CDR3 residues: CATQKAGGISRGYTF. CDR3 bases: TGTGCCACCCAAAAGGCGGGGGGTATTTCGAGAGGCTACACCTTC.

The CDR3 bases are TGTGCCAGCAGCTTAGCGGGCCTCGGGGAGACCCAGTACTTC. Translated, it gives CASSLAGLGETQYF. The chain combines TRBV7-9 with TRBJ2-5; no firm D call. CDR1 and CDR2 (germline): SEHNR, FQNEAQ (reference sequence). V was clipped by 0 bases and J by 5 bases, with 10 bases between them. The CDR3 spans 14 residues.

The chain carries TRBV7-2 and TRBJ2-7; possibly TRBD1 for D (6 bases). The CDR3 runs 13 residues. The V gene's germline CDR1 is SGHTA and CDR2 FQGNSA. V lost 4 bases and J lost 7, with 14 bases in between. CDR3 protein: CASSSQQGGEQYV. DNA of the CDR3: TGTGCCAGCAGCTCACAACAGGGCGGGGAGCAGTACGTC.

The chain links TRBV6-5 to TRBJ2-1, with D perhaps given as TRBD1 or TRBD2 (5 bases each). V was clipped by 2 bases and J by 5 bases, with 10 bases between them. CDR3 length: 14 amino acids. Germline V lookup: CDR1 MNHEY, CDR2 SVGAGI. DNA of the CDR3: TGTGCCAGCAGTTACGAGGGGCCGGACAATGAGCAGTTCTTC. Encoded protein: CASSYEGPDNEQFF.

The chain has TRBV10-3 and TRBJ2-3, with 8 bases that match TRBD2. Trimming cost V 4 bases and J 4 bases; bases outside gene matches: 7. Germline V gene lookup returns CDR1 ENHRY and CDR2 SYGVKD. The CDR3 contains 15 residues. CDR3 sequence reads: CAISGAGVVADTQYF. For the CDR3, the DNA is TGTGCCATCAGTGGAGCGGGGGTGGTGGCAGATACGCAGTATTTT.

The CDR3 spells CASSQPSGGYTGELFF. The CDR3 DNA sequence: TGTGCCAGCTCGCAACCGAGCGGGGGTTACACCGGGGAGCTGTTTTTT. V is TRBV18 and J is TRBJ2-2; 8 bases map to TRBD2. The V and J ends lost 6 bases and 3 bases, in that order; junction bases with no gene match: 9. The CDR3 is 16 amino acids. Germline V gives CDR1 KGHSH, CDR2 LQKENI.

The V and J genes are TRBV19 and TRBJ2-3, with TRBD1 identical over 8 bases. J gave up 3 bases and V 6 bases, and 17 bases lay outside the gene matches. Germline V gives CDR1 LNHDA, CDR2 SQIVND (reference sequence). The CDR3 sequence is 18 residues long. CDR3 in DNA: TGTGCCAGTAGGGGTACAGGGGGTCTTACTTTAAGGACAGATACGCAGTATTTT. Translated, it gives CASRGTGGLTLRTDTQYF.